The T cell receptor (beta chain) described here comes from a study of T cell repertoires in cytomegalovirus infection. TCRdb independently ran MiXCR on the reads; one entry per CDR3 protein. The sample yields 250,000 to 300,000 distinct CDR3 sequences, about a sixth seen once. The CDR3 totals 15 residues. The germline V gene has CDR1 DFQATT and CDR2 SNEGSKA (reference sequence). Trimming stripped 2 bases from V and 3 bases from J, with 16 bases between. The clonotype originates from a human donor in good health (CMV status not recorded). Some clones in this sample may be carry-over from other donors' samples. Sequences were obtained from CD8+ T cells from PBMCs. The genes are TRBV20-1 and TRBJ2-5; TRBD1 is a possible D gene (5 bases). The CDR3 spells CSARTFPQGEETQYF. The DNA for the CDR3 is TGCAGTGCTAGAACTTTCCCCCAGGGTGAAGAGACCCAGTACTTC.